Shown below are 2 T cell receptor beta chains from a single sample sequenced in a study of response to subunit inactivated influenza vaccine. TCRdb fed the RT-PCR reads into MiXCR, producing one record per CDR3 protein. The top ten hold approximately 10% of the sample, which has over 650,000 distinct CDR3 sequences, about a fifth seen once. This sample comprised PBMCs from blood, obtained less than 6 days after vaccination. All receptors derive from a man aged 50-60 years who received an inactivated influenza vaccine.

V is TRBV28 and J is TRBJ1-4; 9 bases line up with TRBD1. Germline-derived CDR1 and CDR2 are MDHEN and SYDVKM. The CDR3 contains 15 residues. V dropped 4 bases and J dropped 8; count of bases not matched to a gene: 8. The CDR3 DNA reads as TGTGCCAGCAGTTCGCCGGGACAGGGTAGAGAAAAACTGTTTTTT. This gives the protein CASSSPGQGREKLFF.

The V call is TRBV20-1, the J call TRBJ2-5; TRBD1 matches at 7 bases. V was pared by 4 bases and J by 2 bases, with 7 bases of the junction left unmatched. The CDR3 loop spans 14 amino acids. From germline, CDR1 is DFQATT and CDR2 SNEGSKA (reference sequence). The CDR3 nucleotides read TGCAGTGCTACGAAATCGACAGGGCAAGAGACCCAGTACTTC. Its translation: CSATKSTGQETQYF.